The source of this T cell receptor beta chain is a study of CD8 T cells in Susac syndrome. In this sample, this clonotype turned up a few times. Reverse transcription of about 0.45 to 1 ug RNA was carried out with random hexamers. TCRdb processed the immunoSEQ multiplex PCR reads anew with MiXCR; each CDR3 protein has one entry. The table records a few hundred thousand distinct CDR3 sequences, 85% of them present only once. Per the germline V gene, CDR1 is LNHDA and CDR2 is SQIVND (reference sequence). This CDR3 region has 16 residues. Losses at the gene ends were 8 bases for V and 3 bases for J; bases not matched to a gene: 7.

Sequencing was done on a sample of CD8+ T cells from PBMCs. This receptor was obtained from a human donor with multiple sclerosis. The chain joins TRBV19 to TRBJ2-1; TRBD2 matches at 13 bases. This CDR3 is CASSGLAGAIYNEQFF. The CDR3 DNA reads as TGTGCCAGTTCTGGACTAGCGGGAGCCATCTACAATGAGCAGTTCTTC.